This TCR beta chain was recovered during a study of T cell repertoires in cytomegalovirus infection. Turning to the study itself: From public TCR beta signatures came an indication of both CMV infection and matching HLA type.

A word on this clonotype: Its antigen is not known.

General observations from the study: Public TCR beta family frequency separated CMV-and-HLA carriers, including in an independent cohort. Ex vivo responses were dominated by HLA-C-restricted CMV-specific TCR beta clonotypes.

TCRdb itself ran the reads through MiXCR, one entry per CDR3 protein. The sample contains 180,000 or so distinct CDR3 sequences, approximately 17% of which appear only once. Germline lookup yields CDR1 MDHEN and CDR2 SYDVKM. Trimming at V came to 5 bases and at J to 9 bases, leaving 23 bases not matched to a gene. The CDR3 totals 20 residues. This chain joins TRBV28 and TRBJ2-1; 12 positions match TRBD2. The specimen was CD8+ T cells from PBMCs. The receptor was derived from a human donor in good health (CMV status not recorded). Some clones in this sample may be carry-over from other donors' samples. The CDR3 protein is CASSLTVSPPTSGGSGEQFF. The CDR3 DNA reads TGTGCCAGCAGTCTTACTGTGTCTCCCCCTACTAGCGGGGGGTCTGGTGAGCAGTTCTTC.